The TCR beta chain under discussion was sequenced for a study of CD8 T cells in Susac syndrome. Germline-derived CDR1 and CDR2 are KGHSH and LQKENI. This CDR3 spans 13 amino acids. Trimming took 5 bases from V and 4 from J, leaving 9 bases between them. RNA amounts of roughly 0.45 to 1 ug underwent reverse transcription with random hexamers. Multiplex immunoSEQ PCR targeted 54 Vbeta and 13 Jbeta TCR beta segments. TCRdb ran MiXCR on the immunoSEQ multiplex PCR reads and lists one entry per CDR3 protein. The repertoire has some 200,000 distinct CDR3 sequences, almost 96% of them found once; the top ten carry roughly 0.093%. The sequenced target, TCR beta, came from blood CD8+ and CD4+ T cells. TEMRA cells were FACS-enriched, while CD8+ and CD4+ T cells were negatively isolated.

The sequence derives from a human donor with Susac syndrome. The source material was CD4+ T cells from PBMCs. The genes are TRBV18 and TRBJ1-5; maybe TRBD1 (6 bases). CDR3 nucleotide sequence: TGTGCCAGCTCAAAGACAGGAAATCAGCCCCAGCATTTT. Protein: CASSKTGNQPQHF.